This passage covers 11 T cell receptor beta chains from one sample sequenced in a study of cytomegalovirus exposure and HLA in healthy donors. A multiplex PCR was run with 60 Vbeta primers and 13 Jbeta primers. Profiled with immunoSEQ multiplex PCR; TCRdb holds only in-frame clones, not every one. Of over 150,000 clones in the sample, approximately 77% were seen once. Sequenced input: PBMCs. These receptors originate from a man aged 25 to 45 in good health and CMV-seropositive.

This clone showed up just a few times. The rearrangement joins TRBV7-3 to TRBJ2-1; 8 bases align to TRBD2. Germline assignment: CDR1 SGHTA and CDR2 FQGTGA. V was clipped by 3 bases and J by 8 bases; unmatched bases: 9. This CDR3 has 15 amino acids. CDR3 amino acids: CASSLSGGLGDEQFF. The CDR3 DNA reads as TGTGCCAGCAGCTTGAGCGGGGGCCTTGGTGATGAGCAGTTCTTC.

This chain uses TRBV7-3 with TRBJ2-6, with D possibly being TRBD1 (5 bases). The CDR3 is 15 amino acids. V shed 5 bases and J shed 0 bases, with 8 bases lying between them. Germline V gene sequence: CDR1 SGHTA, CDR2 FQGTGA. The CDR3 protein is CASSPTVSGANVLTF. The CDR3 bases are TGTGCCAGCAGCCCGACAGTCTCTGGGGCCAACGTCCTGACTTTC.

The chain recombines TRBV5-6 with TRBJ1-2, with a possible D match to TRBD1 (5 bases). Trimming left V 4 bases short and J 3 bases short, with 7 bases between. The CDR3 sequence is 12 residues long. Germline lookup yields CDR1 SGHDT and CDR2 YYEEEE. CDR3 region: CASSEGDYGYTF. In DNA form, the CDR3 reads TGTGCCAGCAGCGAAGGGGACTATGGCTACACCTTC.

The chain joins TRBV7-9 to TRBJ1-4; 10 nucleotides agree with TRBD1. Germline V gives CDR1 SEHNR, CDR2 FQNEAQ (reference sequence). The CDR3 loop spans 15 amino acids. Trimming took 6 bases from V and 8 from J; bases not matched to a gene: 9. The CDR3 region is CASSPRQGAREKLFF. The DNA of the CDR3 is TGTGCCAGCAGTCCTAGACAGGGGGCAAGGGAAAAACTGTTTTTT.

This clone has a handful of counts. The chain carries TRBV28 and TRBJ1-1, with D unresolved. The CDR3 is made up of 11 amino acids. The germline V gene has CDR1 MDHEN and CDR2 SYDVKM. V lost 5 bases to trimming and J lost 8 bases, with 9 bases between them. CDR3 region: CASSRRREAFF. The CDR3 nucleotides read TGTGCCAGCAGTCGTCGCCGGGAAGCTTTCTTT.

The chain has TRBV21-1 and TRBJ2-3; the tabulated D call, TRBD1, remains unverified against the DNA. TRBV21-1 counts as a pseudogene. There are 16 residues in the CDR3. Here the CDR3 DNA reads TGTGCCAGCAGCAAGAACGGGGGGACAGGGAGACATACGCAGTATTTT. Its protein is CASSKNGGTGRHTQYF.

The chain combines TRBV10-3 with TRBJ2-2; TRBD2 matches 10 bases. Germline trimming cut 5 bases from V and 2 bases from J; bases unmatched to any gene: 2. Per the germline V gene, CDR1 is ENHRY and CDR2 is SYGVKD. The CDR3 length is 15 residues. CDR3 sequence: CAISSSGGNTGELFF. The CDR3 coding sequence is TGTGCCATCAGTTCTAGCGGGGGAAACACCGGGGAGCTGTTTTTT.

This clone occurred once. CDR3: CASGRLDQETQYF. In nucleotides, the CDR3 is TGCGCCAGCGGGAGATTGGACCAAGAGACCCAGTACTTC. The rearrangement joins TRBV5-1 to TRBJ2-5, with a tentative D call TRBD2 (5 bases). The CDR3 has 13 residues. In germline, CDR1 is SGHRS, CDR2 YFSETQ. V was shortened by 7 bases and J by 0 bases, with 10 bases between the two germline ends.

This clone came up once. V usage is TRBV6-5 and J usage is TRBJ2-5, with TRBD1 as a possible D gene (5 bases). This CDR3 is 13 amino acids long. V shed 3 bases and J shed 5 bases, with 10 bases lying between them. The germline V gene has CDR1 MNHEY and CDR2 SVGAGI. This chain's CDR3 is CASSYQGSETQYF. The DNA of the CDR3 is TGTGCCAGCAGTTATCAGGGTTCGGAGACCCAGTACTTC.

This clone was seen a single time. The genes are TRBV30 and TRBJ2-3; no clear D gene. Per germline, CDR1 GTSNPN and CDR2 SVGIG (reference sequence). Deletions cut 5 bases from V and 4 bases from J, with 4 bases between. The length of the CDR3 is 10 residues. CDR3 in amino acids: CAWQADTQYF. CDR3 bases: TGTGCCTGGCAGGCAGATACGCAGTATTTT.

The CDR3 reads CASSAESRDRLNQPQHF. Here the CDR3 DNA reads TGTGCCAGCAGCGCGGAGTCCCGGGACAGGCTCAATCAGCCCCAGCATTTT. This sequence joins TRBV7-9 and TRBJ1-5; the match to TRBD1 covers 8 bases. The CDR3 has 17 amino acids. Unmatched junction bases numbered 12, after V lost 5 bases and J lost 3 bases. Looked up from germline, CDR1 is SEHNR and CDR2 is FQNEAQ (reference sequence).